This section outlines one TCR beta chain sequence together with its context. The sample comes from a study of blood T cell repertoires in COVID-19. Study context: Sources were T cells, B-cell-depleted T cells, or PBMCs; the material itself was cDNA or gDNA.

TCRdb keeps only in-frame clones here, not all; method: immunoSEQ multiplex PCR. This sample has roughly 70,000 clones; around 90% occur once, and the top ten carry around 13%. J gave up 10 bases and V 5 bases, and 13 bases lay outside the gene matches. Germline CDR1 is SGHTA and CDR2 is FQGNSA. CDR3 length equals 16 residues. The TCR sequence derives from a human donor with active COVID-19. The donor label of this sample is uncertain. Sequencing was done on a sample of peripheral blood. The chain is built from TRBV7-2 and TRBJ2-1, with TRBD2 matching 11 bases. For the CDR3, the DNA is TGTGCCAGCAGCCTTTCCGGGCTAGCGGGAGGAGGAGAGCAGTTCTTC. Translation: CASSLSGLAGGGEQFF. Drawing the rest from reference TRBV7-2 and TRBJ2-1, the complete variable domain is GAGVSQSPSNKVTEKGKDVELRCDPISGHTALYWYRQSLGQGLEFLIYFQGNSAPDKSGLPSDRFSAERTGGSVSTLTIQRTQQEDSAVYLCASSLSGLAGGGEQFFGPGTRLTVL.